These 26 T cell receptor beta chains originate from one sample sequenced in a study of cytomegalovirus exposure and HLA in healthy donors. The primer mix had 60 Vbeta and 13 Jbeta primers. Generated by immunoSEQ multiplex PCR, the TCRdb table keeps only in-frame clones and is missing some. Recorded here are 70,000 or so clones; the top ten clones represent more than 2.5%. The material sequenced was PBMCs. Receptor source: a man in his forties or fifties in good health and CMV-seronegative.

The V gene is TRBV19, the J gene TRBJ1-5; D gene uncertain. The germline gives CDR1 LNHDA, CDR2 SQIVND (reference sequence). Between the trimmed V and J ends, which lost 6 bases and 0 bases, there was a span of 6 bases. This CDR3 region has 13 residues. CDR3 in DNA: TGTGCCAGTAGCCCCAATAGCAATCAGCCCCAGCATTTT. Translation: CASSPNSNQPQHF.

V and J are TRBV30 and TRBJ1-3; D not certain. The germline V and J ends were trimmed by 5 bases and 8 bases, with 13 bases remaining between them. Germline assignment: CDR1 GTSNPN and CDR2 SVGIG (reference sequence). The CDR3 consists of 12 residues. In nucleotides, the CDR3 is TGTGCCTGGGTCAGCCAGCGGGACACCATATATTTT. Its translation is CAWVSQRDTIYF.

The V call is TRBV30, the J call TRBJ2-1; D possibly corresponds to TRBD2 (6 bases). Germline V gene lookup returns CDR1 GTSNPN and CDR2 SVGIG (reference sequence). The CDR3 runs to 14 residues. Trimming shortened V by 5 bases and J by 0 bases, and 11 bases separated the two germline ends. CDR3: CAWARRGSYNEQFF. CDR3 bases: TGTGCCTGGGCGAGGAGGGGCTCCTACAATGAGCAGTTCTTC.

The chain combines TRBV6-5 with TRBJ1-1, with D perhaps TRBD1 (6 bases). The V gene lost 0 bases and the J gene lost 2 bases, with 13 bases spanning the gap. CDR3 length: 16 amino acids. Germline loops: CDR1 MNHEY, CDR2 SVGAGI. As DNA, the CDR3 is TGTGCCAGCAGTTACTCACTCAGGGGAACTAACACTGAAGCTTTCTTT. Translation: CASSYSLRGTNTEAFF.

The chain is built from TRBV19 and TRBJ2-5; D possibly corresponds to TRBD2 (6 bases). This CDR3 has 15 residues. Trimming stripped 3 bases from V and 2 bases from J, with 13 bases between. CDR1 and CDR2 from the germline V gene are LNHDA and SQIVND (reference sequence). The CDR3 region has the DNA TGTGCCAGTAGTATTAGGTGGGGGGAGCAAGAGACCCAGTACTTC. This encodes CASSIRWGEQETQYF. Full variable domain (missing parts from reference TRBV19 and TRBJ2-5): DGGITQSPKYLFRKEGQNVTLSCEQNLNHDAMYWYRQDPGQGLRLIYYSQIVNDFQKGDIAEGYSVSREKKESFPLTVTSAQKNPTAFYLCASSIRWGEQETQYFGPGTRLLVL.

CDR3 DNA sequence: TGCGCCAGCAGCTTGAAGGCCGGGACAGGGATCTCATCAAACTATGGCTACACCTTC. Its translation: CASSLKAGTGISSNYGYTF. The genes are TRBV5-1 and TRBJ1-2; TRBD1 aligns across 9 bases. This CDR3 spans 19 amino acids. Germline V lookup: CDR1 SGHRS, CDR2 YFSETQ. V dropped 1 base and J dropped 2; count of bases not matched to a gene: 15.

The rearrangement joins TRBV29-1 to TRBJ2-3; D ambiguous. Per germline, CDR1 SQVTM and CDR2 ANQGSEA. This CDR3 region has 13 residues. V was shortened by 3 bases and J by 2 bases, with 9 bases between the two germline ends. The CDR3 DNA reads TGCAGCGTTGATCAACAGTCCACAGATACGCAGTATTTT. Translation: CSVDQQSTDTQYF.

The CDR3 bases are TGTGCCTGGAGTGTACTGGGCACAGATACGCAGTATTTT. Its protein product is CAWSVLGTDTQYF. This rearrangement joins TRBV30 to TRBJ2-3; no definite D call. This CDR3 is built from 13 residues. V shed 0 bases and J shed 1 base, with 5 bases lying between them. The germline CDR1 and CDR2 sequences are GTSNPN and SVGIG (reference sequence).

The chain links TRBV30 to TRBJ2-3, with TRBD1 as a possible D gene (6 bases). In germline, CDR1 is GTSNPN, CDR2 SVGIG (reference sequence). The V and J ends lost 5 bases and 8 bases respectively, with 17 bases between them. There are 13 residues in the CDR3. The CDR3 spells CAWADNVGGTQYF. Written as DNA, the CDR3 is TGTGCCTGGGCCGATAATGTAGGGGGTACGCAGTATTTT.

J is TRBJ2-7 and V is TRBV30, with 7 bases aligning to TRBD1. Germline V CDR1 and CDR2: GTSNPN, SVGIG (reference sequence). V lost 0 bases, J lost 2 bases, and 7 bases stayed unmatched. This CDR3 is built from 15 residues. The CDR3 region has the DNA TGTGCCTGGAGTGTAATTCAGGGGGTAGCCTACGAGCAGTACTTC. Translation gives CAWSVIQGVAYEQYF.

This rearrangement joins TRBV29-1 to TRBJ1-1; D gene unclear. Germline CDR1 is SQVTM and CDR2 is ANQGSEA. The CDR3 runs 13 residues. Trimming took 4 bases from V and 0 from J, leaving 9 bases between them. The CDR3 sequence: CSVGTVLNTEAFF. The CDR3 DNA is TGCAGCGTTGGAACAGTCCTGAACACTGAAGCTTTCTTT.

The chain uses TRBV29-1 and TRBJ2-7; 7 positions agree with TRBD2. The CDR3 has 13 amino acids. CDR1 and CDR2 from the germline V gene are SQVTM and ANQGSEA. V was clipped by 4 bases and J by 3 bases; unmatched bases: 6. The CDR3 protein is CSVVGEGGYEQYF. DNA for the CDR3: TGCAGCGTTGTCGGGGAGGGTGGCTACGAGCAGTACTTC.

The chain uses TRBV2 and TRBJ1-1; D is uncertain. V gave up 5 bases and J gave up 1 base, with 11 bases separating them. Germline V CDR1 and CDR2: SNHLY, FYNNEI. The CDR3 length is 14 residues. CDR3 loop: CASSPTSRNTEAFF. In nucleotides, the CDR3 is TGTGCCAGCAGTCCCACGTCGAGGAACACTGAAGCTTTCTTT.

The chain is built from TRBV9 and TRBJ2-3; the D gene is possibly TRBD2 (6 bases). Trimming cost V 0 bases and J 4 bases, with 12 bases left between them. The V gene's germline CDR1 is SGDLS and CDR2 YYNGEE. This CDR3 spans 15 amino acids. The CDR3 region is CASSVGLGGSDTQYF. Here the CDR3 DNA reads TGTGCCAGCAGCGTAGGTCTGGGGGGTTCAGATACGCAGTATTTT.

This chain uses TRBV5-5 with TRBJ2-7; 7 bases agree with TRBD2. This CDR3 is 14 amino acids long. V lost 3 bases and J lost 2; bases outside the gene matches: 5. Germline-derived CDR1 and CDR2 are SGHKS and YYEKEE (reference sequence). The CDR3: CASSSRGETYEQYF. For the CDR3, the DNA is TGTGCCAGCAGCTCCCGGGGGGAAACCTACGAGCAGTACTTC.

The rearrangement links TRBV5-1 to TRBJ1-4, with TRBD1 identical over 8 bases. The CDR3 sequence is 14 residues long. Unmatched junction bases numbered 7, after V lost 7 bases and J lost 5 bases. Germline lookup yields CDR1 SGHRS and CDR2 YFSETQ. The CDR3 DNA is TGCGCCAGCGGACCGGGACAGGAAAATGAAAAACTGTTTTTT. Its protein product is CASGPGQENEKLFF.

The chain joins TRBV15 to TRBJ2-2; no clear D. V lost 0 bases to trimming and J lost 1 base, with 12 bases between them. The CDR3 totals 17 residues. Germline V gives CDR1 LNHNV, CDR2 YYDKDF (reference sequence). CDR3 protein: CATSRDQDVLNTGELFF. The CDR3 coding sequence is TGTGCCACCAGCAGAGATCAGGATGTCCTGAACACCGGGGAGCTGTTTTTT. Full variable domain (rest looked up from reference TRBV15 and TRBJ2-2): DAMVIQNPRYQVTQFGKPVTLSCSQTLNHNVMYWYQQKSSQAPKLLFHYYDKDFNNEADTPDNFQSRRPNTSFCFLDIRSPGLGDTAMYLCATSRDQDVLNTGELFFGEGSRLTVL.

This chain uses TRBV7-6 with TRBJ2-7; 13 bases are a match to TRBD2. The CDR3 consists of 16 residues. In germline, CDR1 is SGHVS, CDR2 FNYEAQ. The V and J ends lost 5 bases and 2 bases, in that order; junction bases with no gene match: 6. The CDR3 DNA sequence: TGTGCCAGCAGCCCGGTGACTAGCGGGGGGCCCTACGAGCAGTACTTC. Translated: CASSPVTSGGPYEQYF.

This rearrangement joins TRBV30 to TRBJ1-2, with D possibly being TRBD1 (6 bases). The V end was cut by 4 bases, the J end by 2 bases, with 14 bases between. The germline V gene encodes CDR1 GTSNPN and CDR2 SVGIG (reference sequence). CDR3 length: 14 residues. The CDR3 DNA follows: TGTGCCTGGAAGACACAGGGTTTAAACTATGGCTACACCTTC. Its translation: CAWKTQGLNYGYTF.

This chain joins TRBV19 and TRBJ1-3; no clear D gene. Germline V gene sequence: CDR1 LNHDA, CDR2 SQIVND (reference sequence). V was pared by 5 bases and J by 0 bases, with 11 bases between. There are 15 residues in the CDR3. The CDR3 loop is CASSEVRDSGNTIYF. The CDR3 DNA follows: TGTGCCAGTAGTGAGGTCCGGGACTCTGGAAACACCATATATTTT.

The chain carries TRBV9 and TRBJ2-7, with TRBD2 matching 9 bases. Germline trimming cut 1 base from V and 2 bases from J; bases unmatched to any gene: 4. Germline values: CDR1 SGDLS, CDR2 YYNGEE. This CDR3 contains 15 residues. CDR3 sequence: CASSVQAGGPYEQYF. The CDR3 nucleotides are TGTGCCAGCAGCGTACAGGCGGGGGGGCCCTACGAGCAGTACTTC.

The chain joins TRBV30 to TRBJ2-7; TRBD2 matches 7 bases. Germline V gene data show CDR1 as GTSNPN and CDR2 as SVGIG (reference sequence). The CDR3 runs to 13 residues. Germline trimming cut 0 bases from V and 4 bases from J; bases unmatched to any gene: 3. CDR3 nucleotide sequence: TGTGCCTGGAGTGTGGGGGGGGGTTACGAGCAGTACTTC. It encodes CAWSVGGGYEQYF.

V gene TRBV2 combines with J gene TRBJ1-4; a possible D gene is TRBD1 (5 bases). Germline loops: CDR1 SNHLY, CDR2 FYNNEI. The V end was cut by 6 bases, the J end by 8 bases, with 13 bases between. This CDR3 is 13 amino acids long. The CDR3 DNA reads TGTGCCAGCAGGAGGGGAGGGGCGGAAAAACTGTTTTTT. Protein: CASRRGGAEKLFF.

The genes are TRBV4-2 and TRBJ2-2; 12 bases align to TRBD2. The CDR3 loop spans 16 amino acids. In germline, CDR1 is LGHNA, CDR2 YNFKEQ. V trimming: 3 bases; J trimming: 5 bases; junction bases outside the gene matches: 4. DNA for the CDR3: TGTGCCAGCAGCCATGTACTAGCGGGGGGAACCGGGGAGCTGTTTTTT. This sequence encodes CASSHVLAGGTGELFF.

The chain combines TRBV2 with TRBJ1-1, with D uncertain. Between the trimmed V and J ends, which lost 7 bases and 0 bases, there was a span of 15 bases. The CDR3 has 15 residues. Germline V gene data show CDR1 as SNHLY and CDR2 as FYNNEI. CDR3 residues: CASTPETRVNTEAFF. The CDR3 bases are TGTGCCAGCACCCCCGAAACGCGAGTGAACACTGAAGCTTTCTTT.

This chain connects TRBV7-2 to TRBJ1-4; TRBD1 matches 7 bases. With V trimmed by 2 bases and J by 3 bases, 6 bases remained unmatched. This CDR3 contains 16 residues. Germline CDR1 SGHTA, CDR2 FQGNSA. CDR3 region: CASSLSSGQANEKLFF. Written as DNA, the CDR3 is TGTGCCAGCAGCTTAAGTTCCGGACAGGCTAATGAAAAACTGTTTTTT.